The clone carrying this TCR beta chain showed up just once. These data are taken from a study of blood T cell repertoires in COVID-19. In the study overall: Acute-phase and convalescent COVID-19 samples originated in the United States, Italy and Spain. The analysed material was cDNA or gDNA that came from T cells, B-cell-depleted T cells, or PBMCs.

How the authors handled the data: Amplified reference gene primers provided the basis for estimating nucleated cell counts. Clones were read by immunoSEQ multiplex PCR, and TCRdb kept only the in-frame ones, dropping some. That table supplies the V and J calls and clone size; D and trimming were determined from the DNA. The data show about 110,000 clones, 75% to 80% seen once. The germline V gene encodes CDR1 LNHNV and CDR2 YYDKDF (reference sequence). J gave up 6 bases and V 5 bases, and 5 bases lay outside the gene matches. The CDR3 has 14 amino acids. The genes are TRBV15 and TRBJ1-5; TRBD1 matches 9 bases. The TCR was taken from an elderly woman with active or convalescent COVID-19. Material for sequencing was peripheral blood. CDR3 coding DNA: TGTGCCACCAGCCAGGACAGGGGTTTTCAGCCCCAGCATTTT. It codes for CATSQDRGFQPQHF.